This passage covers 5 T cell receptor beta chains from one sample sequenced in a study of radiotherapy plus CTLA-4 blockade in lung cancer. The assay was immunoSEQ multiplex PCR, and TCRdb's table has in-frame clones only and misses some. This table has about 73,000 clones, 80% to 90% appearing once. Sequences were derived from peripheral blood, sampled from a patient treated with radiotherapy plus ipilimumab. These receptors were collected from a human donor with non-small cell lung cancer that progressed on radiotherapy plus ipilimumab.

This sequence joins TRBV7-2 and TRBJ2-7; D uncertain. V lost 0 bases and J lost 7, with 10 bases in between. CDR1 is SGHTA and CDR2 is FQGNSA in the germline V gene. This CDR3 has 13 residues. CDR3 protein: CASSLAKAREQYV. The CDR3 DNA sequence: TGTGCCAGCAGCTTAGCAAAGGCTAGGGAGCAGTACGTC.

The J gene is TRBJ2-3, the V gene TRBV2, with D perhaps TRBD2 (5 bases). Trimming removed 6 bases at V and 0 bases at J, with 7 bases between. CDR1 and CDR2 from the germline V gene are SNHLY and FYNNEI. There are 13 residues in the CDR3. CDR3 sequence (DNA): TGTGCCAGCAGCGGGAAGAGCACAGATACGCAGTATTTT. Encoded protein: CASSGKSTDTQYF.

This clone was counted once. V and J are TRBV5-6 and TRBJ2-7; D gene uncertain. The V end was cut by 0 bases, the J end by 5 bases, with 9 bases between. The CDR3 is made up of 13 amino acids. CDR1 SGHDT and CDR2 YYEEEE come from the germline V gene. The CDR3 bases are TGTGCCAGCAGCTTGGCTGACATGGACGAGCAGTACTTC. Translated, it gives CASSLADMDEQYF. The variable domain in full, with the rest retrieved from reference TRBV5-6 and TRBJ2-7, is DAGVTQSPTHLIKTRGQQVTLRCSPKSGHDTVSWYQQALGQGPQFIFQYYEEEERQRGNFPDRFSGHQFPNYSSELNVNALLLGDSALYLCASSLADMDEQYFGPGTRLTVT.

The chain carries TRBV4-2 and TRBJ1-5; possibly TRBD1 for D (6 bases). Germline CDR1 is LGHNA and CDR2 is YNFKEQ. V was trimmed by 0 bases and J by 4 bases, leaving 10 bases between them. The CDR3 is made up of 15 amino acids. The CDR3 loop is CASSQETGENQPQHF. As DNA, the CDR3 is TGTGCCAGCAGCCAAGAGACAGGCGAGAATCAGCCCCAGCATTTT.

This clone was seen only a few times. This chain joins TRBV4-1 and TRBJ1-2; D not certain. Germline CDR1 reads MGHRA; CDR2 reads YSYEKL. This CDR3 region has 17 residues. Trimming stripped 0 bases from V and 1 base from J, with 15 bases between. As DNA, the CDR3 is TGCGCCAGCAGCCAAGAGAAAGGACTCGACGTTAACTATGGCTACACCTTC. It is translated as CASSQEKGLDVNYGYTF.